This T cell receptor (beta chain) was recorded in a study of blood T cells in healthy people across ages. Then a second PCR, running about 6 to 12 cycles, was carried out with a sample-barcoded 5' primer and a J-beta primer mix. Tagging of each cDNA molecule was performed by a template-switch adaptor with 12 random nucleotides. MiXCR, run by TCRdb on the 5' RACE reads, gives a single entry per CDR3 protein. The repertoire holds more than 750,000 distinct CDR3 sequences, 29% seen once, with roughly a tenth in the top ten. This clonotype was detected only a few times. Germline V gene sequence: CDR1 MDHEN, CDR2 SYDVKM. The trim removed 2 bases at V and 0 bases at J, leaving 3 bases unmatched. There are 17 residues in the CDR3. These data are also associated with another study on T cells of mothers and their children.

Sequences were obtained from blood. This chain connects TRBV28 to TRBJ2-5, with 13 bases fitting TRBD2. This receptor was identified in a middle-aged woman in good health. The chain's CDR3 is CASSLGTSGEYQETQYF. The CDR3 DNA reads TGTGCCAGCAGTTTAGGGACTAGCGGGGAATACCAAGAGACCCAGTACTTC.